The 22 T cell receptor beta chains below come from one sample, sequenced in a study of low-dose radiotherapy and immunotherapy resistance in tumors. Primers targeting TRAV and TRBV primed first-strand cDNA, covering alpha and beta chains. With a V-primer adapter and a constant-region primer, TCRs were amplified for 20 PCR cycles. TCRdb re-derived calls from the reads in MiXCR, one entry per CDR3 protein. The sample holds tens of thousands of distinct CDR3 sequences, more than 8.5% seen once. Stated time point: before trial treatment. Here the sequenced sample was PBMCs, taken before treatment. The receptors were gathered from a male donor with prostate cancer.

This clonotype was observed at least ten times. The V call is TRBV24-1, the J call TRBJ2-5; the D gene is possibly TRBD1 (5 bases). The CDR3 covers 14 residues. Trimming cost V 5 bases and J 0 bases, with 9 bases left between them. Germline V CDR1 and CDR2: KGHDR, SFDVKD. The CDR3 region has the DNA TGTGCCACCAGTGCGGGCAGGGACCAAGAGACCCAGTACTTC. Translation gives CATSAGRDQETQYF.

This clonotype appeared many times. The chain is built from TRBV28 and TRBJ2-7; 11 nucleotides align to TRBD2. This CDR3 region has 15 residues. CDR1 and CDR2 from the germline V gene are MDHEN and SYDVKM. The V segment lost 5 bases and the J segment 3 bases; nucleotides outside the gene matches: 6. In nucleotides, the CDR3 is TGTGCCAGCAGTCGAAGACTAGCGGGACTCTACGAGCAGTACTTC. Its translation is CASSRRLAGLYEQYF.

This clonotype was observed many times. CDR3 bases: TGCGCCAGCAGCCCGCGGGACCCTCCCACAGATACGCAGTATTTT. Translating it yields CASSPRDPPTDTQYF. The V and J genes are TRBV5-1 and TRBJ2-3, with a tentative D call TRBD2 (6 bases). Per the germline V gene, CDR1 is SGHRS and CDR2 is YFSETQ. This CDR3 contains 15 residues. Between the trimmed V and J ends, which lost 4 bases and 2 bases, there was a span of 14 bases.

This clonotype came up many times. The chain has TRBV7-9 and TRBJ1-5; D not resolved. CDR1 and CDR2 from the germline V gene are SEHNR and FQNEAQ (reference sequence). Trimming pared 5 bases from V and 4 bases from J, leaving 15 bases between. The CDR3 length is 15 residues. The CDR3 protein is CASSGVGWENQPQHF. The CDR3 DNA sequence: TGTGCCAGCAGCGGGGTCGGATGGGAAAATCAGCCCCAGCATTTT.

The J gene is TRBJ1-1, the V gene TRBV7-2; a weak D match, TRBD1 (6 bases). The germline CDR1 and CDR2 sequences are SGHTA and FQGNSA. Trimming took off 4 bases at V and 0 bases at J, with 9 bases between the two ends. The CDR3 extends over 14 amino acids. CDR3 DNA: TGTGCCAGCAGCTACGGACAGCTGAACACTGAAGCTTTCTTT. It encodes CASSYGQLNTEAFF.

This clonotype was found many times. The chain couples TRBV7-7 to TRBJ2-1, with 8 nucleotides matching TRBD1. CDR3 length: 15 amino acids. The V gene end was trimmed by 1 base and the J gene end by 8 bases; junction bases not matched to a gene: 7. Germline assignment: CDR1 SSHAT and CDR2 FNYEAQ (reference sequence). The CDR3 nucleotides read TGTGCCAGCAGCTTAGGACAGGGGCAACTCTATGAGCAGTTCTTC. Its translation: CASSLGQGQLYEQFF.

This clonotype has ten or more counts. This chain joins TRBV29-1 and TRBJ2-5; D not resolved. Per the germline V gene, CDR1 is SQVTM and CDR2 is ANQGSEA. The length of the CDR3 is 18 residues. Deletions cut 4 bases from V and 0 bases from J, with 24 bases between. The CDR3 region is CSVVGLGENWWYQETQYF. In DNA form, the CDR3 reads TGCAGCGTTGTAGGATTGGGCGAGAATTGGTGGTACCAAGAGACCCAGTACTTC. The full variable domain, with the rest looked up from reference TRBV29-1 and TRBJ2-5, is SAVISQKPSRDICQRGTSLTIQCQVDSQVTMMFWYRQQPGQSLTLIATANQGSEATYESGFVIDKFPISRPNLTFSTLTVSNMSPEDSSIYLCSVVGLGENWWYQETQYFGPGTRLLVL.

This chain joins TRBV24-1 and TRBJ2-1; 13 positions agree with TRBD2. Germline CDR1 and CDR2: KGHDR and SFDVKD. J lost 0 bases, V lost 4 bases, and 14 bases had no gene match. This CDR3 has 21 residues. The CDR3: CATSDPPGTSGIRSSYNEQFF. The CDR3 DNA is TGTGCCACCAGTGACCCCCCCGGGACTAGCGGGATAAGGAGCTCCTACAATGAGCAGTTCTTC.

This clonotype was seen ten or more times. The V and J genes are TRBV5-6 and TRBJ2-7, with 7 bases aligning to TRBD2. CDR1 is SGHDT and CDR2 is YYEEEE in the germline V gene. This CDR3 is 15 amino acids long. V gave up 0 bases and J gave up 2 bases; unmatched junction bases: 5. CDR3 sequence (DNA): TGTGCCAGCAGCTTGGTTGGCGGGAGCGCCTACGAGCAGTACTTC. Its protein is CASSLVGGSAYEQYF.

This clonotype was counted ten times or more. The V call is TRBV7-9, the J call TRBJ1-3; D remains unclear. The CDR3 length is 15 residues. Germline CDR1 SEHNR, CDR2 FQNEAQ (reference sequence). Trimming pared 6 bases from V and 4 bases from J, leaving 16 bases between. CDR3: CASSFEGRSGNTIYF. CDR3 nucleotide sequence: TGTGCCAGCAGTTTCGAAGGGAGGAGCGGAAACACCATATATTTT.

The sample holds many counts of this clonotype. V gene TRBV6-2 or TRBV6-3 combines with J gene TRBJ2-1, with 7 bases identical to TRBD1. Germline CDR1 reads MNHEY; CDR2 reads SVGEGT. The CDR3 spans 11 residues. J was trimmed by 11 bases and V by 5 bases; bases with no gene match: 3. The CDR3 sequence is CASSNRGKQFF. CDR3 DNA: TGTGCCAGCAGTAACAGGGGTAAGCAGTTCTTC.

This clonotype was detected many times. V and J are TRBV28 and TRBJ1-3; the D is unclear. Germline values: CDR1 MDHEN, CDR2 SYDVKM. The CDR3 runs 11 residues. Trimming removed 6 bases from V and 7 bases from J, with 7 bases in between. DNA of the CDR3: TGTGCCAGCAGCTCTCCTAACACCATATATTTT. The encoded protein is CASSSPNTIYF.

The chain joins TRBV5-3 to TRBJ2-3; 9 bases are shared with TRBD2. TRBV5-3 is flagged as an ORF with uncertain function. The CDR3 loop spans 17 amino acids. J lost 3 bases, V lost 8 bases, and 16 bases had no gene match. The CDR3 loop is CASSDVVAGAGTDTQYF. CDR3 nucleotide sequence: TGTGCCAGCAGCGATGTGGTAGCGGGAGCGGGAACAGATACGCAGTATTTT.

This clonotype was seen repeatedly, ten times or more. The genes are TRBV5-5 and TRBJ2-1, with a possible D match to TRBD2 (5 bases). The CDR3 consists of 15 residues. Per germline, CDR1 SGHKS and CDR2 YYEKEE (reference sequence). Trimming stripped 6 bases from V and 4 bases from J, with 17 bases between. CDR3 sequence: CASTLEGRGYNEQFF. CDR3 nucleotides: TGTGCCAGCACACTGGAAGGGAGAGGTTACAATGAGCAGTTCTTC.

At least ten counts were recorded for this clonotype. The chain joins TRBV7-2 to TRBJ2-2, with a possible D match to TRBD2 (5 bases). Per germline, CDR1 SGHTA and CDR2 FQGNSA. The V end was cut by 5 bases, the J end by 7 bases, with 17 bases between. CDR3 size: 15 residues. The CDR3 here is CASSPTFGLVGELFF. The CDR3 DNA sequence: TGTGCCAGCAGCCCCACCTTTGGACTCGTCGGGGAGCTGTTTTTT.

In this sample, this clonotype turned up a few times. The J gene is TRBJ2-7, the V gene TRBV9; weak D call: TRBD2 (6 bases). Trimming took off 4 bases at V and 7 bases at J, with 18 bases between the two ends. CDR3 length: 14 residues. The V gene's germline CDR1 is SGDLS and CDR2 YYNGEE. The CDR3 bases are TGTGCCAGCAGCAAAGGAGGAGGGGCGGGGGAGCAGTACTTC. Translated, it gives CASSKGGGAGEQYF. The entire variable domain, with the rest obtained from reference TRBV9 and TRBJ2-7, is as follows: DSGVTQTPKHLITATGQRVTLRCSPRSGDLSVYWYQQSLDQGLQFLIQYYNGEERAKGNILERFSAQQFPDLHSELNLSSLELGDSALYFCASSKGGGAGEQYFGPGTRLTVT.

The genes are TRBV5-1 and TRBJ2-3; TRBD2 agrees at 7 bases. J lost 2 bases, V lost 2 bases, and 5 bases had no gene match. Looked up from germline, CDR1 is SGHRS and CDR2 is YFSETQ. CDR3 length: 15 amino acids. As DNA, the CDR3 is TGCGCCAGCAGCTTTAAGAGCGGGGCCACAGATACGCAGTATTTT. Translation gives CASSFKSGATDTQYF.

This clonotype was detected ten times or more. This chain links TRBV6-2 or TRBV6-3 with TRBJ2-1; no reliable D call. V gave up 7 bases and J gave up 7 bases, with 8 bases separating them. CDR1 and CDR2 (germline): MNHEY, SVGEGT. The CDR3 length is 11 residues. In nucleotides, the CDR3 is TGTGCCAGCACCAGCGTGAATGAGCAGTTCTTC. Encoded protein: CASTSVNEQFF.

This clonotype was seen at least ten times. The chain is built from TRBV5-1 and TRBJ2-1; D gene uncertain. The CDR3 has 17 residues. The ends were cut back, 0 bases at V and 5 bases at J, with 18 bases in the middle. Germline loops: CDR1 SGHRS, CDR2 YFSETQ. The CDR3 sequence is CASSLATGGRKNNEQFF. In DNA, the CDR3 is TGCGCCAGCAGCTTGGCGACCGGCGGCCGAAAAAACAATGAGCAGTTCTTC.

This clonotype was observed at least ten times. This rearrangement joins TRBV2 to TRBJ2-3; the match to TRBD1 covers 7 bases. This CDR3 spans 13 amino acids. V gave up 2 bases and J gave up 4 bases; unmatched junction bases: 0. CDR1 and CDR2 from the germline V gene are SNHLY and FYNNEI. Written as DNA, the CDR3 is TGTGCCAGCAGTGAACAGGGGGCAGATACGCAGTATTTT. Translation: CASSEQGADTQYF.

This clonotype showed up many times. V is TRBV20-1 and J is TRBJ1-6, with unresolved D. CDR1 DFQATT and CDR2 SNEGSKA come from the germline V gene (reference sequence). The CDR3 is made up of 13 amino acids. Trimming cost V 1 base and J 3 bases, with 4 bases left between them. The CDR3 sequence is CSARALYNSPLHF. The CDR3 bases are TGCAGTGCTAGAGCTCTCTATAATTCACCCCTCCACTTT.

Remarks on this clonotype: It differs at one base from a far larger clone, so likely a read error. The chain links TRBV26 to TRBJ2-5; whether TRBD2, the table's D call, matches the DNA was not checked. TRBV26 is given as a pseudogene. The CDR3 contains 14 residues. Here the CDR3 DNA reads TGTGCCAGCAGTAAAGCGGGCAGGAGGGAGACCCAGTACTTC. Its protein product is CASSKAGRRETQYF.